This T cell receptor (beta chain) was found in a study of cytomegalovirus exposure and HLA in healthy donors (dated by TCRdb to 2016 to 2017). About the study as a whole: An earlier analysis of 587 of the donors reported 276 Gb of sequence data and 117 million unique TCR beta sequences obtained from about 179 million T cells. An early release covering just under 650 HLA-typed donors comprised about 310 gigabases of sequencing data and around 80 million unique TCR sequences. Every discovery cohort repertoire had been produced on one sequencing platform. Among the approximately 400 genotyped donors, around 79% belonged to the genetic ancestry cluster associated with self-reported Caucasian donors. To predict cytomegalovirus infection status, the study combined high-throughput TCR immunosequencing, statistical association of individual TCRs with disease status, and machine learning. Genome-wide SNP genotypes for about 65% of the roughly 700 donors were used in a later genetic analysis, which treated that subset as a discovery cohort. In a later analysis, previously published TCR beta repertoires from 550 to 700 donors were re-analyzed and high-resolution HLA genotyping was added so that TCR occurrence patterns could be studied. To decide whether each TCR beta V gene segment behaved as functional or pseudogenic, an earlier analysis of fewer than 750 of the donors relied on high-throughput TCR beta sequencing. In addition to the first cohort of several hundred subjects, a separate validation cohort of around 110 different subjects was used. The later analysis used no new phenotypic data to find candidate immune exposures, relying instead on TCR beta sequences and their occurrence across donors. HLA typing included class I and class II loci at four-digit resolution. On average, around 240,000 unique TCR beta nucleotide sequences were sequenced per donor among several hundred genotyped donors of the cohort, with approximately 18% of those sequences being non-productive. The number of donors typed differed by locus, with 629-630 for A, B, C, DRB1 and DQB1, approximately 500 for DQA1, nearly 610 for DPA1, and over 400 for DPB1. The study was designed to test whether signatures of past pathogen exposure could be identified by cataloging public T cell receptors. Roughly five DR-DQ haplotypes were handled as single units for association and clustering because linkage in the cohort was strong. Donor age, sex, ethnicity and CMV serostatus were compiled alongside the repertoire data. The study profiled the T cell repertoires of hundreds of subjects by immunosequencing and related them to cytomegalovirus serostatus.

To note about this clone: Its antigen is currently not known. Per-nucleotide qualities are absent, and no much larger clonotype sits a single base away.

The cohort comprised approximately 700 healthy bone marrow donors. All cohort members were sampled while nominally healthy, although unrecorded immune exposures were likely present. The donor tested CMV seronegative, placing the donor among the roughly 350 seronegative members of the cohort. Every donor gave a peripheral blood sample, and the peripheral blood mononuclear cells from that sample were used for TCR beta sequencing. The Qiagen DNeasy Blood Extraction Kit was used to extract genomic DNA from the blood cell samples. What the study reported, not specific to this receptor: According to a later analysis, most CMV-associated TCR beta chains appeared to be HLA-restricted, and the HLA associations seemed to be driven largely by CMV exposure. The presence/absence analyses assumed that sequencing depth was roughly uniform across donors, and that assumption may not be true. The only immune exposure information available for the cohort was CMV serostatus. The sequencing pipeline was judged likely to have produced a cluster of highly shared sequence variants as a technical artifact. The classifier was reported to diagnose cytomegalovirus status with high specificity and sensitivity in both the original and validation cohorts. In vitro tests confirmed that three of the cytomegalovirus-associated TCR beta chains recognize cytomegalovirus antigens. The study gave a list of roughly 150 TCR beta chains associated with cytomegalovirus. Strong co-occurrence of HLA alleles, especially DR and DQ, made assigning TCR associations to individual alleles difficult. A further reported finding was that TCR beta sequences accurately predicted the HLA-A and HLA-B alleles for most subjects in the first cohort. In a later analysis, the rate of TCR association differed among HLA loci, with DRB1 alleles having the most associated TCRs and HLA-C alleles having the fewest. Because HLA typing was missing for some donors at each locus, association tests included only the typed subset. Some IMGT-functional V segments, including TRBV6-2 and TRBV6-3, could not be told apart with the 87-base-pair reads, so those segments were excluded. In a later analysis, several top co-occurrence clusters were reported to appear linked to parvovirus B19, influenza, CMV and Epstein-Barr virus. In a later genetic analysis, a missense DCLRE1C variant was associated with V-gene and J-gene trimming of TCR beta chains, and the association was replicated in an independent cohort. According to the authors, the approach could potentially be generalized to other disease states and immunological phenotypes. Most TCR sequences were observed very rarely across donors, whereas some public TCRs were present in many individuals. At a false discovery rate of 0.05, a later analysis linked some 17,000 TCR beta sequences to specific HLA alleles. According to a later genetic analysis, donors in an Asian-associated ancestry cluster had fewer N-insertions in productive TCRs than the approximately 650-donor mean. Only TCR beta chains were sequenced in this cohort, and the absence of alpha or paired-chain data limited detectable features. Because counts were too low, about 15 rarely observed V segments, including chromosome 9 orphons, were left out of the earlier analysis of some 640 of the donors. In an earlier analysis of roughly 560 of the donors, most TCR beta V segments were observed in productive rearrangements about 87% or about 30% of the time, broadly matching IMGT annotations. Linkage disequilibrium might explain the correlated functional status among segregating V segments, but an unknown experimental factor could not be excluded. A later analysis found that HLA-associated TCR beta chains were more clonally expanded and had lower generation probabilities than equally common non-associated chains.

Libraries were constructed by the immunoSEQ multiplex PCR assay. For the multiplex PCR, a mixture combining 60 forward primers for TCR Vbeta segments and 13 reverse primers for TCR Jbeta segments was used. The CDR3 region of rearranged TCR beta genes was amplified from genomic DNA with a multiplex PCR assay. The amplified TCR beta libraries were sequenced on the Illumina HiSeq System as 87-base-pair reads. Per the authors' processing: Across the 700 or so repertoires, a later analysis counted around 80 million unique TCR beta chains, around 11 million of which were shared by at least two donors. A nearest-neighbor algorithm error-corrected the raw reads and collapsed the reads into unique sequences, merging closely related sequences to remove PCR and sequencing errors. V, D and J gene segments were assigned by aligning CDR3 sequences to IMGT reference sequences. For a sequence to be retained, a match of at least six nucleotides was required to both a V gene segment and a J gene segment. Rearrangements were classified as productive when the CDR3 lacked stop codons and remained in frame with V and J, and all other rearrangements were classified as non-productive. Following IMGT convention, CDR3 was defined as the stretch from the second conserved V-encoded cysteine up to the conserved J-encoded phenylalanine. The earlier analysis of 587 of the donors excluded sequences that lacked an unambiguous match to a single V gene segment. An earlier analysis of under 750 of the donors called V segments functional above 56.7% productive rearrangements and segregating when the between-donor standard deviation exceeded 5%. A statistical classification framework was developed to diagnose cytomegalovirus status using the catalog of TCR beta chain sequences. V and J gene assignment, in a later analysis, came from comparing TCR nucleotide sequences with IMGT/GENE-DB human TR gene sequences. A later analysis assigned CDR3 sequences and most-parsimonious VDJ recombination scenarios with the TCRdist pipeline. A later analysis defined each TCR beta chain by its CDR3 amino acid sequence plus V-gene family, and excluded reads lacking a unique V-gene family. A later analysis removed 592 highly shared, low-generation-probability nucleotide sequences to deal with suspected cross-contamination and a sequencing artifact. A later analysis calculated a clonal expansion index for each public chain from normalized within-repertoire ranks of inferred template counts. In a later analysis, generation probabilities were computed using a VDJ recombination model fitted to out-of-frame rearrangements, and the results were checked against IGoR. A later analysis scored TCR-TCR, TCR-HLA and TCR-CMV co-occurrence with hypergeometric tests, applying a repertoire-size bias correction to TCR pairs. To estimate false discovery rates, a later analysis permuted the HLA or CMV assignments 20 times. In a later analysis, co-occurring TCRs were grouped with DBSCAN, and TCRdist sequence similarity was added when clustering was performed within HLA-allele-positive subsets. Repertoires with fewer than 30,000 or more than 120,000 public chains were left out of co-occurrence clustering, as were several repertoires with anomalous nucleotide sharing. TCRdb re-hosts the immuneACCESS table, in-frame sequences only. Its copies lack some clones; in the studies checked, an unresolved V gene accounts for under half of them, and the cause for the rest is not known. Clone size and the V and J calls come from that table; the DNA yielded D and trimming. The sample table contains 200,000 to 250,000 clones; only one count was recorded for approximately 80% of them. The top ten constitute 0.2% to 0.25% of the sample.

For CDR1 and CDR2, the germline V gene lists SGHRS and YFSETQ. Relative to germline, V is missing 2 bases and J is missing 6 bases, with 4 bases of the junction outside any gene match. There are 13 amino acids in the CDR3, from cysteine to phenylalanine inclusive. The entry retains the CDR3 DNA only, 39 bases that are in frame from base 1. The rearranged chain carries TRBV5-1 and TRBJ1-2, and TRBD1 aligns with 7 junction nucleotides. The sequencing sample was made of PBMCs. The TCR originated in a girl aged 2 to 10 in good health and CMV-seronegative. The CDR3 region reads CASSFRTGDGYTF. In nucleotide form, the sequence is TGCGCCAGCAGCTTCCGGACAGGAGATGGCTACACCTTC.